A single sample gave rise to the 20 T cell receptor beta chains below, sequenced in a study of cytomegalovirus exposure and HLA in healthy donors. The data were produced by immunoSEQ multiplex PCR, yet TCRdb's version contains in-frame clones alone and is incomplete. This table has 120,000 to 150,000 clones, 85% to 90% appearing once. Input material: PBMCs. These receptors originate from a woman between 18 and 29 years old in good health and CMV-seropositive.

The chain has TRBV5-4 and TRBJ2-3; D call uncertain. The V end lost 2 bases, the J end lost 0 bases, and 7 bases lay between the germline ends. The CDR3 consists of 14 residues. CDR1 and CDR2 (germline): SGHNT, YYREEE (reference sequence). CDR3 nucleotide sequence: TGTGCCAGCAGCTTAAGCACTAGCACAGATACGCAGTATTTT. Protein product: CASSLSTSTDTQYF.

The CDR3 region is CASSLPGRGYTF. CDR3 sequence (DNA): TGTGCCAGCAGCCTCCCAGGGCGCGGCTACACCTTC. The chain employs TRBV27 and TRBJ1-2; TRBD1 might be the D (5 bases). Germline V gene lookup returns CDR1 MNHEY and CDR2 SMNVEV (reference sequence). CDR3 length: 12 amino acids. Trimming removed 6 bases at V and 8 bases at J, with 13 bases between.

Concerning this clone itself: The germline gene is not matched at one end of the junction; a read error may be the cause. The chain uses TRBV4-1 and TRBJ1-2; D is perhaps TRBD1 (6 bases). From germline, CDR1 is MGHRA and CDR2 YSYEKL. The CDR3 runs 14 residues. CDR3 nucleotide sequence: TGCGCCAGCAGCCAAGAAGCCAGCCGGAGGACAGCCACTTTC. It is translated as CASSQEASRRTATF.

The V gene is TRBV27, the J gene TRBJ2-7; 7 bases fit TRBD1. V shed 6 bases and J 5 bases; nucleotides not matched to a gene: 10. CDR1 is MNHEY, CDR2 SMNVEV, per germline (reference sequence). CDR3 size: 14 residues. CDR3 in DNA: TGTGCCAGCAGCCTACAGGGGCCCCGTGACGAGCAGTACTTC. Translated, it gives CASSLQGPRDEQYF.

The chain uses TRBV2 and TRBJ1-6; tentatively, D is TRBD1 (5 bases). Trimming cost V 10 bases and J 7 bases, with 14 bases left between them. This CDR3 has 13 residues. Germline V gene sequence: CDR1 SNHLY, CDR2 FYNNEI. CDR3 nucleotides: TGTGCCACCCGACCGTCAGGGAATTCACCCCTCCACTTT. Translating it yields CATRPSGNSPLHF.

The chain links TRBV5-4 to TRBJ1-2; 8 positions match TRBD1. The CDR3 covers 13 residues. The V and J ends lost 4 bases and 7 bases, in that order; junction bases with no gene match: 6. Germline V lookup: CDR1 SGHNT, CDR2 YYREEE (reference sequence). The CDR3 sequence: CASSPDREGGYTF. The CDR3 region has the DNA TGTGCCAGCAGCCCGGACAGGGAAGGTGGCTACACCTTC.

This rearrangement joins TRBV28 to TRBJ2-1; D gene unclear. The V end was cut by 4 bases, the J end by 5 bases, with 6 bases between. The CDR3 length is 12 residues. Germline V gene lookup returns CDR1 MDHEN and CDR2 SYDVKM. CDR3 sequence reads: CASSWADNEQFF. In DNA form, the CDR3 reads TGTGCCAGCAGTTGGGCCGACAATGAGCAGTTCTTC.

The chain has TRBV30 and TRBJ2-5, with 9 nucleotides matching TRBD2. Looked up from germline, CDR1 is GTSNPN and CDR2 is SVGIG (reference sequence). The CDR3 length is 13 residues. Trimming removed 1 base from V and 14 bases from J; junction bases left unmatched: 11. CDR3 residues: CAWSGTSGLLLYF. The CDR3 DNA follows: TGTGCCTGGAGTGGAACTAGCGGGTTGCTCCTCTACTTC. The complete variable domain, with remaining parts taken from reference TRBV30 and TRBJ2-5, reads SQTIHQWPATLVQPVGSPLSLECTVEGTSNPNLYWYRQAAGRGLQLLFYSVGIGQISSEVPQNLSASRPQDRQFILSSKKLLLSDSGFYLCAWSGTSGLLLYFGPGTRLLVL.

The rearrangement links TRBV4-2 to TRBJ2-7, with 10 bases that match TRBD2. This CDR3 has 15 residues. The V gene's germline CDR1 is LGHNA and CDR2 YNFKEQ. Losses at the gene ends were 0 bases for V and 6 bases for J; bases not matched to a gene: 5. As DNA, the CDR3 is TGTGCCAGCAGCCAAGATCCCAGCGGGAGGGCCGAGCAGTACTTC. It codes for CASSQDPSGRAEQYF.

V gene TRBV6-5 combines with J gene TRBJ1-5; D ambiguous. There are 11 residues in the CDR3. Germline values: CDR1 MNHEY, CDR2 SVGAGI. The V end lost 6 bases, the J end lost 9 bases, and 9 bases lay between the germline ends. The CDR3: CASRLRGPQHF. Written as DNA, the CDR3 is TGTGCCAGCAGATTACGAGGGCCCCAGCATTTT.

J is TRBJ2-4 and V is TRBV20-1; D is perhaps TRBD2 (6 bases). The V and J ends lost 4 bases and 9 bases respectively, with 10 bases between them. Germline values: CDR1 DFQATT, CDR2 SNEGSKA (reference sequence). CDR3 length: 11 amino acids. CDR3 amino acids: CSAKTGSIQYF. DNA of the CDR3: TGCAGTGCTAAGACCGGGAGCATTCAGTACTTC.

The rearrangement joins TRBV9 to TRBJ2-7, with TRBD2 matching 7 bases. V dropped 3 bases and J dropped 3; count of bases not matched to a gene: 3. This CDR3 is 13 amino acids long. CDR1 SGDLS and CDR2 YYNGEE come from the germline V gene. The CDR3 DNA is TGTGCCAGCAGCGGCAGCGGGAACTACGAGCAGTACTTC. Translation: CASSGSGNYEQYF.

This clone was recorded only once. The V and J genes are TRBV11-3 and TRBJ2-7, with D perhaps TRBD1 (5 bases). The CDR3 length is 13 residues. V lost 5 bases and J 5 bases, leaving 13 bases between the germline ends. CDR1 is SGHNT, CDR2 YENEEA, per germline. As DNA, the CDR3 is TGTGCCAGCAGCCCGTTTAGGGGCCACGAGCAGTACTTC. This encodes CASSPFRGHEQYF.

The chain has TRBV25-1 and TRBJ1-1; D remains ambiguous. The CDR3 is 17 amino acids. Germline V gives CDR1 MGHDK, CDR2 SYGVNS. Trimming removed 2 bases at V and 3 bases at J, with 19 bases between. CDR3: CASSEPRGVGGHTEAFF. Here the CDR3 DNA reads TGTGCCAGCAGTGAACCCCGCGGCGTGGGAGGGCACACTGAAGCTTTCTTT.

The rearrangement links TRBV5-1 to TRBJ1-4; 9 bases are shared with TRBD1. The CDR3 is 15 amino acids. CDR1 SGHRS and CDR2 YFSETQ come from the germline V gene. The ends lost 3 bases at V and 5 bases at J; junction bases unmatched: 5. The CDR3 spells CASSSGQGRNEKLFF. The CDR3 DNA is TGCGCCAGCAGCTCCGGACAGGGGCGGAATGAAAAACTGTTTTTT.

The V and J genes are TRBV28 and TRBJ1-2, with D uncertain. CDR1 is MDHEN and CDR2 is SYDVKM in the germline V gene. With 4 bases removed from V and 1 base from J, the gap between germline ends came to 16 bases. The CDR3 loop spans 16 amino acids. The CDR3 sequence: CASSSAAGGFNYGYTF. The CDR3 nucleotides read TGTGCCAGCAGTTCCGCCGCCGGCGGATTTAACTATGGCTACACCTTC.

The gene calls are TRBV4-3 and TRBJ2-1; 14 nucleotides line up with TRBD2. V shed 0 bases and J 6 bases; nucleotides not matched to a gene: 13. Germline V lookup: CDR1 LGHNA, CDR2 YSLEER. This CDR3 contains 20 residues. The CDR3: CASSQDGRLAGGAEANEQFF. The CDR3 nucleotides read TGCGCCAGCAGCCAAGATGGTCGACTAGCGGGGGGGGCGGAAGCCAATGAGCAGTTCTTC.

The J gene is TRBJ2-2, the V gene TRBV10-3, with a possible D match to TRBD1 (6 bases). The CDR3 has 13 amino acids. The germline V gene encodes CDR1 ENHRY and CDR2 SYGVKD. Trimming removed 8 bases at V and 6 bases at J, with 13 bases between. CDR3 protein: CAISTRGSGELFF. In DNA form, the CDR3 reads TGTGCCATCTCTACTAGGGGGTCCGGGGAGCTGTTTTTT.

The chain combines TRBV5-1 with TRBJ2-7, with 7 positions matching TRBD1. This CDR3 region has 13 residues. The ends lost 4 bases at V and 5 bases at J; junction bases unmatched: 6. CDR1 is SGHRS and CDR2 is YFSETQ in the germline V gene. CDR3: CASSRDSTNEQYF. The CDR3 nucleotides are TGCGCCAGCAGCCGGGACAGCACTAACGAGCAGTACTTC.

The gene calls are TRBV7-8 and TRBJ2-7; 8 bases agree with TRBD1. V shed 4 bases, J shed 3 bases, and the junction held 5 bases outside the gene matches. The germline CDR1 and CDR2 sequences are SGHVS and FQNEAQ. The CDR3 sequence is 14 residues long. As DNA, the CDR3 is TGTGCCAGCAGCTACGACAGGGGAGTCTACGAGCAGTACTTC. As protein: CASSYDRGVYEQYF.